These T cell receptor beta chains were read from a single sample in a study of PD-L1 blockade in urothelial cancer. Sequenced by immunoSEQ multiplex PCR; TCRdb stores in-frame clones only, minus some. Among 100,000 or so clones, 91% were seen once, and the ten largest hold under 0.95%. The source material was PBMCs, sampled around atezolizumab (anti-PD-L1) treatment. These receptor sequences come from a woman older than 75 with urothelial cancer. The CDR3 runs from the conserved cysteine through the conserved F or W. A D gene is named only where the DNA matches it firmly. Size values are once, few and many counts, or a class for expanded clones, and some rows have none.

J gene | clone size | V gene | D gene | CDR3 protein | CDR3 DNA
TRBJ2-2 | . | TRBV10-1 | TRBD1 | CASRPDRVITGELFF | TGCGCCAGCAGACCCGACAGGGTGATCACCGGGGAGCTGTTTTTT
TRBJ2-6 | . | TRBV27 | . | CASQGYITAGANVLTF | TGTGCCAGCCAGGGCTATATTACTGCTGGGGCCAACGTCCTGACTTTC
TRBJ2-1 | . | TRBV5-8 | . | CASSLAGGSSYNEQFF | TGTGCCAGCAGCTTGGCCGGAGGGAGCTCCTACAATGAGCAGTTCTTC
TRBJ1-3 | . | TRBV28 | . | CASSLTGKLYSGNTIYF | TGTGCCAGCAGTTTAACAGGGAAATTATACTCTGGAAACACCATATATTTT
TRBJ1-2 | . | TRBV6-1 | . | CASSEALTNGYTF | TGTGCCAGCAGTGAAGCCCTAACCAACGGCTACACCTTC
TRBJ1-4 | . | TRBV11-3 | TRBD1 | CASSFPLSLTGDLNEKLFF | TGTGCCAGCAGCTTCCCCCTCTCACTGACAGGGGATCTTAATGAAAAACTGTTTTTT
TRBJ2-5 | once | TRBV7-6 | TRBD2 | CASSLLGRTSGSRQETQYF | TGTGCCAGCAGCTTACTTGGCCGGACTAGCGGGAGTCGGCAAGAGACCCAGTACTTC
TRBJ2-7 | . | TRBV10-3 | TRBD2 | CASQREYEQYF | TGTGCCAGTCAGCGGGAGTACGAGCAGTACTTC
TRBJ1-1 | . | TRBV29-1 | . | CSVAVGSRTEAFF | TGCAGCGTTGCCGTCGGGTCGCGCACTGAAGCTTTCTTT
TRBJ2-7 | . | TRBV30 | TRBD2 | CAGGVGEQYF | TGTGCCGGGGGGGTAGGTGAGCAGTACTTC
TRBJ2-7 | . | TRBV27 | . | CASSPLLGLRYEQYF | TGTGCCAGCAGTCCCCTGCTGGGGCTCCGCTACGAGCAGTACTTC
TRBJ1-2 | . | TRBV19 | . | CASSMTEFGYGYTF | TGTGCCAGTAGTATGACAGAATTCGGGTATGGCTACACCTTC
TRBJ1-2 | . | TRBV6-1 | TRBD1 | CASSERWAGGVYGYTF | TGTGCCAGCAGTGAGCGTTGGGCAGGGGGCGTCTATGGCTACACCTTC
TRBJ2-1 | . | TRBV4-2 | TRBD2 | CASSRTSGSNEQFF | TGTGCCAGCAGCCGGACTAGCGGGAGCAATGAGCAGTTCTTC
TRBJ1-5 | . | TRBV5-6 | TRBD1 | CASSLARTGINQPQHF | TGTGCCAGCAGCTTGGCAAGGACAGGGATCAATCAGCCCCAGCATTTT
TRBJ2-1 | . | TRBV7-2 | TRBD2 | CASSLGPGRYNEQFF | TGTGCCAGCAGCTTAGGGCCCGGGAGGTACAATGAGCAGTTCTTC
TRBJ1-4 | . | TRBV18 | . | CASSELPTNEKLFF | TGTGCCAGCTCAGAGCTCCCAACTAATGAAAAACTGTTTTTT
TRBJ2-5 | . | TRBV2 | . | CASSTGDLNF | TGTGCCAGCAGTACCGGAGACCTTAACTTC
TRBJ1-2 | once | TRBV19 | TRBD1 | CASKKQGVNYGYTF | TGTGCCAGTAAAAAACAGGGGGTTAACTATGGCTACACCTTC
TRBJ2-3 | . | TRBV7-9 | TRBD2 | CASSPWALGRGRTQYF | TGTGCCAGCAGCCCTTGGGCACTAGGGAGGGGCCGCACGCAGTATTTT
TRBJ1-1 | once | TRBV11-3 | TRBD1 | CASSSRTGAENTEAFF | TGTGCCAGCAGCTCTAGGACAGGGGCTGAGAACACTGAAGCTTTCTTT
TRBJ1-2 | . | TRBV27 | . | CASSLRGIYGYTF | TGTGCCAGCAGTTTAAGGGGGATCTATGGCTACACCTTC
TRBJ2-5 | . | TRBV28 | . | CASSLQRNQEGQYF | TGTGCCAGCAGTTTACAGCGTAATCAAGAGGGCCAGTACTTC
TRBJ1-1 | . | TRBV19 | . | CASIRRGDTEAFF | TGTGCCAGTATTCGGCGGGGGGACACTGAAGCTTTCTTT
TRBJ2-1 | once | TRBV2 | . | CASSPKPGNEQFF | TGTGCCAGCAGTCCCAAGCCAGGTAATGAGCAGTTCTTC
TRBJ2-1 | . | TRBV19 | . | CASSEQVSSYNEQFF | TGTGCCAGTAGTGAACAGGTCAGCTCCTACAATGAGCAGTTCTTC
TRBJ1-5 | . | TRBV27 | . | CASSLGRGNQPQHF | TGTGCCAGCAGTTTAGGGAGGGGTAATCAGCCCCAGCATTTT
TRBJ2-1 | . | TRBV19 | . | CASKRGNEQFF | TGTGCCAGTAAGAGAGGGAATGAGCAGTTCTTC
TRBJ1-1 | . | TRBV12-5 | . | CASGLPGNTEAFF | TGTGCTAGTGGCCTCCCGGGGAACACTGAAGCTTTCTTT
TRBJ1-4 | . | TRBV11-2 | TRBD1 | CASSLRTGLNEKLFF | TGTGCCAGCAGCCTTAGGACAGGCCTTAATGAAAAACTGTTTTTT
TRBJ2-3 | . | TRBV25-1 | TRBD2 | CATTPAGGTDTQYF | TGTGCCACCACCCCCGCGGGAGGAACAGATACGCAGTATTTT
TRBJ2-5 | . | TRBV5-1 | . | CASSLSQGGGETQYF | TGCGCCAGCAGCTTGAGCCAGGGGGGTGGTGAGACCCAGTACTTC
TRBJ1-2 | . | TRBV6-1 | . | CASSVPTDGGPNYGYTF | TGTGCCAGCAGTGTCCCAACGGACGGAGGACCTAACTATGGCTACACCTTC
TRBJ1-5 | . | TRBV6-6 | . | CASSHRVSNQPQHF | TGTGCCAGCAGTCACAGGGTTAGCAATCAGCCCCAGCATTTT
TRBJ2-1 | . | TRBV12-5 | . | CASGLVQGKSMVEQFF | TGTGCTAGTGGTTTGGTCCAGGGGAAGTCAATGGTCGAGCAGTTCTTC
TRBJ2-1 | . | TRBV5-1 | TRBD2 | CASRTSGTYNEQFF | TGCGCCAGCAGGACTAGCGGGACCTACAATGAGCAGTTCTTC
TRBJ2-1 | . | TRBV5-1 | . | CASSLVGRDNEQFF | TGCGCCAGCAGCTTGGTAGGCAGGGACAATGAGCAGTTCTTC
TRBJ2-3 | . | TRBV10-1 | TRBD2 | CASSEGTSGSTDTQYF | TGCGCCAGCAGTGAAGGGACTAGCGGGAGCACAGATACGCAGTATTTT
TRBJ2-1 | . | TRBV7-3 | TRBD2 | CASSLPGLAYNEQFF | TGTGCCAGCAGCCTGCCGGGACTAGCGTACAATGAGCAGTTCTTC
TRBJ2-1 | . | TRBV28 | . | CASSLPPKPYNEQFF | TGTGCCAGCAGCCTACCTCCGAAACCCTACAATGAGCAGTTCTTC
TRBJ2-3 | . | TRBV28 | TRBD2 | CASSLAGPDTQYF | TGTGCCAGCAGTCTAGCGGGACCAGATACGCAGTATTTT
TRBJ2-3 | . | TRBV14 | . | CASSQFSGTDTQYF | TGTGCCAGCAGCCAATTTAGCGGCACAGATACGCAGTATTTT
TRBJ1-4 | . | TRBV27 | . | CASSLNRAGILFF | TGTGCCAGCAGTTTAAACAGGGCCGGGATACTGTTTTTT
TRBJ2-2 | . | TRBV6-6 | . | CASNPSGVRSGELFF | TGTGCCAGCAACCCTTCCGGGGTCAGGAGCGGGGAGCTGTTTTTT
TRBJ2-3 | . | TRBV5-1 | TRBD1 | CASRSGDRVDTQYF | TGCGCCAGCAGATCGGGGGACAGGGTAGATACGCAGTATTTT
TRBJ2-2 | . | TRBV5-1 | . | CASSLGGNTGELFF | TGCGCCAGCAGCTTGGGAGGGAACACCGGGGAGCTGTTTTTT